The clone carrying this T cell receptor beta chain is a singleton in its sample. The data were taken from a study of cytomegalovirus exposure and HLA in healthy donors. Study summary: The study placed about 86% of its approximately 360 genotyped donors in the Caucasian-associated ancestry cluster.

Primers included in the PCR were 60 Vbeta and 13 Jbeta primers. The table came from immunoSEQ multiplex PCR; TCRdb's copy has only in-frame clones and leaves some out. This sample has about 190,000 clones, with about 85% found just once. Germline V gene lookup returns CDR1 MNHNS and CDR2 SASEGT. The CDR3 runs to 15 residues. The ends lost 4 bases at V and 4 bases at J; junction bases unmatched: 8. The receptor was isolated from a woman aged 50 to 60 in good health and CMV-seropositive. Sample: PBMCs. The chain uses TRBV6-1 and TRBJ2-3; 7 nucleotides agree with TRBD2. This CDR3 reads CASSGGAGYSDTQYF. In DNA, the CDR3 is TGTGCCAGCAGTGGGGGAGCGGGGTACTCAGATACGCAGTATTTT.